The clone carrying this T cell receptor (beta chain) showed up just a few times. The antigen is unknown. The V end lost 3 bases, the J end lost 6 bases, and 12 bases lay between the germline ends. The CDR3 runs to 14 residues. CDR1 and CDR2 (germline): SGHRS, YFSETQ. The data originate from a study of T cells in localized non-small cell lung cancer. Method: immunoSEQ multiplex PCR; TCRdb's copy keeps in-frame clones and lacks some. The data show about 2,600 clones, 30% to 45% seen once. Study outcomes and limitations: Because researchers sequenced only one region of the tumor, heterogeneity is still possible. Greater T cell density in blood accompanied longer overall survival. Uninvolved nearby lung showed the greatest T cell clonality, exceeding that found in tumor. Adjacent lung had a median approximately 57 of the 100 largest tumor clones.

The starting material was normal lung tissue next to the tumor, obtained before any cancer treatment. The sequence was collected from a woman between 35 and 75 years old with stage II squamous cell lung carcinoma. The genes are TRBV5-1 and TRBJ1-4; D is unresolved. The CDR3: CASSSLGPDEKLFF. DNA of the CDR3: TGCGCCAGCAGCTCCCTGGGTCCCGATGAAAAACTGTTTTTT.